This T cell receptor (beta chain) was sequenced in a study of blood T cell repertoires in COVID-19. Across the whole study: Whether acute or convalescent, the COVID-19 samples came from the United States, Italy and Spain. T cells, B-cell-depleted T cells, or PBMCs provided the cDNA or gDNA that served as material.

This CDR3 comprises 13 residues. The trim removed 6 bases at V and 3 bases at J, leaving 4 bases unmatched. This clone was found once. The assay was immunoSEQ multiplex PCR, and TCRdb's table has in-frame clones only and misses some. This table holds 88,000 or so clones, 85% found once. This TCR was sampled from a man between 60 and 70 years old with acute or convalescent COVID-19. The genes are TRBV12-3 or TRBV12-4 and TRBJ2-5; 7 bases line up with TRBD1. Sample: peripheral blood. The DNA for the CDR3 is TGTGCCAGCAGGATAACAGGGGAAGAGACCCAGTACTTC. Its translation is CASRITGEETQYF.